This TCR beta chain was captured in a study of regulatory T cells in long-lasting Graves disease. The CDR3 runs 15 residues. J lost 6 bases, V lost 3 bases, and 10 bases had no gene match. Germline V gives CDR1 SGHDT, CDR2 YYEEEE. Noted time point: newly diagnosed GD, antithyroid drugs for less than 3 months. The TCR library used RNA extracted from PBMCs. Construction of the TCR beta libraries employed iRepertoire HTBI primers in conjunction with Arm-PCR of CDR3 regions. A single record per CDR3 protein comes from TCRdb applying MiXCR to the multiplex PCR reads. In the table there are around 450,000 distinct CDR3 sequences, approximately 15% of which are singletons. This same sample was also part of a study on T cells in Graves' hyperthyroidism and ophthalmopathy.

The rearrangement links TRBV5-6 to TRBJ2-7, with 9 bases matching TRBD2. Sequenced here: peripheral blood mononuclear cells (PBMCs), sampled at new diagnosis, from a patient treated with antithyroid drugs. The receptor was derived from a woman aged 25 to 39 with Graves disease. CDR3 sequence reads: CASSSLAGDAREQYF. DNA of the CDR3: TGTGCCAGCAGCTCCTTAGCGGGAGACGCGCGCGAGCAGTACTTC.